This note documents a single T cell receptor (beta chain) sequence. No antigen is known for it. TCRdb's copy holds only in-frame clones and misses some; the assay was immunoSEQ multiplex PCR. The table lists tens of thousands of clones, more than 90% of them singletons. CDR1 and CDR2 from the germline V gene are SGHNT and YENEEA. Germline trimming cut 5 bases from V and 1 base from J; bases unmatched to any gene: 11. The CDR3 loop spans 17 amino acids. These data belong to a study of graft-versus-host responses after intestinal transplantation. On the study more broadly: Every one of the recipients received anti-thymocyte globulin induction and afterwards took tacrolimus and steroids for about 3 years.

General study results and limits: Ileal or blood samples showed some GvH clones first, and such clones were also found in recipient marrow.

This TCR derives from a human donor who was the organ donor for an intestinal transplant. Specimen: unstimulated CD8+ T cells sorted from spleen or lymph node cells, collected before transplant. The chain has TRBV11-3 and TRBJ2-1, with 7 bases identical to TRBD2. The CDR3 sequence is CASSPDLGEGSYNEQFF. In nucleotides, the CDR3 is TGTGCCAGCAGCCCCGACTTGGGGGAGGGTTCCTACAATGAGCAGTTCTTC.